The T cell receptor (beta chain) under discussion was sequenced for a study of Ad26.COV2.S vaccination and SARS-CoV-2 variants. The assay was immunoSEQ multiplex PCR, and TCRdb's table has in-frame clones only and misses some. The table includes a few hundred thousand clones, roughly 90% detected once. Treatment here: roughly 19 received Ad26.COV2.S at low or high dose, single or two shots; roughly five received placebo; per-sample allocation not given. Sampling was done on day 63 after the first vaccine or placebo injection. Germline CDR1 reads SGHTA; CDR2 reads FQGTGA. The length of the CDR3 is 11 residues. V trimming: 5 bases; J trimming: 15 bases; junction bases outside the gene matches: 7.

The TCR sequence derives from a person between 18 and 65 years old who received the Ad26.COV2.S COVID-19 vaccine or a placebo. This chain joins TRBV7-3 and TRBJ2-1; 7 bases map to TRBD2. Sequencing was performed on peripheral blood, taken in a trial of Ad26.COV2.S vaccine versus placebo. The CDR3 reads CASSPSGTGFF. The DNA of the CDR3 is TGTGCCAGCAGCCCGAGCGGGACTGGGTTCTTC.